This T cell receptor beta chain was found in a study of blood T cell repertoires in COVID-19. The wider study: Acute and convalescent COVID-19 samples came from the United States, Italy and Spain.

The repertoire was sequenced with immunoSEQ multiplex PCR; TCRdb's copy has only in-frame clones and lacks some. Of 200,000 to 250,000 clones in the sample, about 91% were seen once. CDR1 LNHDA and CDR2 SQIVND come from the germline V gene (reference sequence). CDR3 length: 12 amino acids. Trimming removed 3 bases from V and 12 bases from J, with 12 bases in between. V gene TRBV19 combines with J gene TRBJ2-1; TRBD1 might be the D (6 bases). The receptor was derived from a man aged 25 to 45 with acute or convalescent COVID-19. Material: peripheral blood. The CDR3 is CASSIQSQGQFF. CDR3 nucleotide sequence: TGTGCCAGTAGTATTCAGTCACAGGGGCAGTTCTTC. The variable domain in full, completed from reference TRBV19 and TRBJ2-1, reads DGGITQSPKYLFRKEGQNVTLSCEQNLNHDAMYWYRQDPGQGLRLIYYSQIVNDFQKGDIAEGYSVSREKKESFPLTVTSAQKNPTAFYLCASSIQSQGQFFGPGTRLTVL.